Listed below are T cell receptor beta chains from one sample, sequenced in a study of monozygotic twins with cystic fibrosis. Assay: immunoSEQ multiplex PCR; the TCRdb copy retains only in-frame clones and omits some. Seen here are about 14,000 clones, about 93% observed once, and the top ten hold 9.3%. The sequenced sample consisted of blood. These receptors all stem from a girl aged 2-10 years with cystic fibrosis. Each CDR3 is given with its conserved first and last residue. The D gene is left open where the match is weak. For some rows the clone size is stated as once, few or many, or as a class when expanded; others skip it.

V gene: TRBV10-1; D gene: .; clone size: .; J gene: TRBJ2-5; CDR3 protein: CASGRAQETQYF; CDR3 DNA: TGCGCCAGCGGACGTGCCCAAGAGACCCAGTACTTC
V gene: TRBV18; D gene: .; clone size: .; J gene: TRBJ2-5; CDR3 protein: CASSQLPQETQYF; CDR3 DNA: TGTGCCAGCTCACAACTCCCGCAAGAGACCCAGTACTTC
V gene: TRBV5-1; D gene: .; clone size: .; J gene: TRBJ1-2; CDR3 protein: CASSLGEGLGGYTF; CDR3 DNA: TGCGCCAGCAGCTTGGGCGAGGGGTTGGGTGGCTACACCTTC
V gene: TRBV9; D gene: .; clone size: .; J gene: TRBJ2-3; CDR3 protein: CASSVGGRAAYTQYF; CDR3 DNA: TGTGCCAGCAGCGTAGGGGGAAGGGCCGCCTATACGCAGTATTTT
V gene: TRBV30; D gene: TRBD1; clone size: once; J gene: TRBJ1-2; CDR3 protein: CAWSPGQGPVTF; CDR3 DNA: TGTGCCTGGAGTCCCGGACAGGGCCCAGTCACCTTC
V gene: TRBV25-1; D gene: .; clone size: .; J gene: TRBJ1-3; CDR3 protein: CASSEVGTIYF; CDR3 DNA: TGTGCCAGCAGTGAAGTTGGCACCATATATTTT
V gene: TRBV7-8; D gene: .; clone size: .; J gene: TRBJ1-1; CDR3 protein: CASSPSGGAGTEAFF; CDR3 DNA: TGTGCCAGCAGCCCCTCCGGGGGCGCGGGAACTGAAGCTTTCTTT
V gene: TRBV9; D gene: .; clone size: .; J gene: TRBJ2-4; CDR3 protein: CASSGTAKNIQYF; CDR3 DNA: TGTGCCAGCAGCGGGACGGCCAAAAACATTCAGTACTTC
V gene: TRBV7-8; D gene: .; clone size: .; J gene: TRBJ2-7; CDR3 protein: CASSPSGTPLHEQYF; CDR3 DNA: TGTGCCAGCAGCCCTAGTGGGACACCCCTCCACGAGCAGTACTTC
V gene: TRBV2; D gene: .; clone size: .; J gene: TRBJ2-1; CDR3 protein: CAHEGEPEQFF; CDR3 DNA: TGTGCTCACGAGGGGGAGCCCGAGCAGTTCTTC
V gene: TRBV28; D gene: TRBD1; clone size: .; J gene: TRBJ2-7; CDR3 protein: CASSTTRQGPSYEQYF; CDR3 DNA: TGTGCCAGCAGTACCACTCGACAGGGGCCCTCCTACGAGCAGTACTTC
V gene: TRBV7-2; D gene: TRBD2; clone size: .; J gene: TRBJ2-3; CDR3 protein: CASSFTGTSGGADTQYF; CDR3 DNA: TGTGCCAGCAGCTTCACCGGGACTAGCGGGGGGGCAGATACGCAGTATTTT
V gene: TRBV15; D gene: TRBD2; clone size: .; J gene: TRBJ2-5; CDR3 protein: CATSRDQGQTSGAGAQYF; CDR3 DNA: TGTGCCACCAGCAGAGATCAGGGCCAAACTAGCGGGGCCGGGGCCCAGTACTTC
V gene: TRBV9; D gene: .; clone size: .; J gene: TRBJ2-7; CDR3 protein: CASSATSYEQYF; CDR3 DNA: TGTGCCAGCAGCGCCACTAGCTACGAGCAGTACTTC
V gene: TRBV15; D gene: TRBD2; clone size: .; J gene: TRBJ2-7; CDR3 protein: CATSRGGSGKPYEQYF; CDR3 DNA: TGTGCCACCAGCAGAGGTGGTAGCGGGAAACCCTACGAGCAGTACTTC
V gene: TRBV6-5; D gene: .; clone size: .; J gene: TRBJ2-6; CDR3 protein: CASSYYGRGANVLTF; CDR3 DNA: TGTGCCAGCAGTTACTATGGGCGGGGGGCCAACGTCCTGACTTTC
V gene: TRBV28; D gene: .; clone size: .; J gene: TRBJ1-1; CDR3 protein: CATWGRDVQNTEAFF; CDR3 DNA: TGTGCCACCTGGGGACGCGACGTACAGAACACTGAAGCTTTCTTT
V gene: TRBV28; D gene: .; clone size: .; J gene: TRBJ2-7; CDR3 protein: CASGHPGYEQYF; CDR3 DNA: TGTGCCAGCGGACACCCGGGATACGAGCAGTACTTC
V gene: TRBV6-4; D gene: .; clone size: .; J gene: TRBJ2-3; CDR3 protein: CASSEESTDTQYF; CDR3 DNA: TGTGCCAGCAGTGAGGAGAGCACAGATACGCAGTATTTT
V gene: TRBV10-3; D gene: TRBD1; clone size: .; J gene: TRBJ2-2; CDR3 protein: CAISDRDSRNGELFF; CDR3 DNA: TGTGCCATCAGTGACCGGGACAGTCGGAACGGGGAGCTGTTTTTT
V gene: TRBV28; D gene: TRBD1; clone size: .; J gene: TRBJ2-3; CDR3 protein: CASSSRTGLTDTQYF; CDR3 DNA: TGTGCCAGCAGTTCGCGGACAGGGCTGACAGATACGCAGTATTTT
V gene: TRBV19; D gene: TRBD1; clone size: .; J gene: TRBJ1-1; CDR3 protein: CASWGQRRAEAFF; CDR3 DNA: TGTGCCAGTTGGGGACAGCGGAGGGCTGAAGCTTTCTTT
V gene: TRBV5-6; D gene: .; clone size: .; J gene: TRBJ1-2; CDR3 protein: CASPGGGMPPHYGYTF; CDR3 DNA: TGTGCCAGCCCGGGCGGAGGGATGCCCCCGCACTATGGCTACACCTTC
V gene: TRBV30; D gene: .; clone size: .; J gene: TRBJ2-5; CDR3 protein: CAWSVLGGETQYF; CDR3 DNA: TGTGCCTGGAGTGTACTAGGGGGGGAGACCCAGTACTTC
V gene: TRBV7-9; D gene: TRBD2; clone size: .; J gene: TRBJ2-7; CDR3 protein: CASSLAAGTSSYEQYF; CDR3 DNA: TGTGCCAGCAGCTTAGCGGCCGGGACTAGCTCCTACGAGCAGTACTTC
V gene: TRBV7-3; D gene: .; clone size: .; J gene: TRBJ2-3; CDR3 protein: CASSLTNVDTQYF; CDR3 DNA: TGTGCCAGCAGCTTGACTAATGTGGATACGCAGTATTTT
V gene: TRBV7-9; D gene: .; clone size: .; J gene: TRBJ2-7; CDR3 protein: CASSSPIRDLRSYEQYF; CDR3 DNA: TGTGCCAGCAGCTCTCCAATACGGGACTTACGTTCCTACGAGCAGTACTTC
V gene: TRBV30; D gene: .; clone size: .; J gene: TRBJ2-7; CDR3 protein: CAWSFAYEQYF; CDR3 DNA: TGTGCCTGGAGTTTTGCCTACGAGCAGTACTTC
V gene: TRBV9; D gene: .; clone size: .; J gene: TRBJ2-3; CDR3 protein: CASSGGAISTDTQYF; CDR3 DNA: TGTGCCAGCAGCGGGGGGGCGATTAGCACAGATACGCAGTATTTT
V gene: TRBV10-3; D gene: TRBD1; clone size: once; J gene: TRBJ2-2; CDR3 protein: CAISEDIRTGRTGELFF; CDR3 DNA: TGTGCCATCAGTGAGGATATCCGGACAGGGAGAACCGGGGAGCTGTTTTTT
V gene: TRBV18; D gene: .; clone size: .; J gene: TRBJ2-2; CDR3 protein: CASSRVTGELFF; CDR3 DNA: TGTGCCAGCTCACGGGTGACCGGGGAGCTGTTTTTT
V gene: TRBV11-2; D gene: TRBD2; clone size: .; J gene: TRBJ2-7; CDR3 protein: CASSPSGVYYEQYF; CDR3 DNA: TGTGCCAGCAGCCCTAGCGGGGTCTACTACGAGCAGTACTTC
V gene: TRBV7-9; D gene: .; clone size: .; J gene: TRBJ2-1; CDR3 protein: CASSLTQGIQYNEQFF; CDR3 DNA: TGTGCCAGCAGCTTAACGCAGGGTATCCAGTACAATGAGCAGTTCTTC
V gene: TRBV15; D gene: .; clone size: .; J gene: TRBJ2-1; CDR3 protein: CATSRVWKFAEQFF; CDR3 DNA: TGTGCCACCAGCAGAGTGTGGAAGTTCGCTGAGCAGTTCTTC
V gene: TRBV25-1; D gene: TRBD1; clone size: .; J gene: TRBJ2-7; CDR3 protein: CASSDPHRGSSYEQYF; CDR3 DNA: TGTGCCAGCAGTGATCCCCACAGGGGAAGCTCCTACGAGCAGTACTTC
V gene: TRBV9; D gene: TRBD2; clone size: .; J gene: TRBJ2-7; CDR3 protein: CASSVGGSGFSGSYEQYF; CDR3 DNA: TGTGCCAGCAGCGTAGGTGGTAGCGGGTTCAGTGGCTCCTACGAGCAGTACTTC
V gene: TRBV5-1; D gene: TRBD2; clone size: .; J gene: TRBJ2-7; CDR3 protein: CASSFQGLASEQYF; CDR3 DNA: TGCGCCAGCAGCTTCCAGGGACTAGCATCCGAGCAGTACTTC
V gene: TRBV7-8; D gene: .; clone size: .; J gene: TRBJ1-4; CDR3 protein: CASSFVRPRDGNEKLFF; CDR3 DNA: TGTGCCAGCAGCTTTGTCAGGCCTCGTGATGGTAATGAAAAACTGTTTTTT
V gene: TRBV9; D gene: TRBD1; clone size: .; J gene: TRBJ2-5; CDR3 protein: CASSTQDRGQETQYF; CDR3 DNA: TGTGCCAGCAGCACCCAGGACAGGGGCCAAGAGACCCAGTACTTC
V gene: TRBV18; D gene: TRBD2; clone size: .; J gene: TRBJ2-7; CDR3 protein: CASSPLPSGSYEQYF; CDR3 DNA: TGTGCCAGCTCACCATTGCCTAGCGGGAGCTACGAGCAGTACTTC
V gene: TRBV28; D gene: TRBD1; clone size: .; J gene: TRBJ2-7; CDR3 protein: CASSSGQGSSYEQYF; CDR3 DNA: TGTGCCAGCAGTTCTGGACAGGGAAGCTCCTACGAGCAGTACTTC
V gene: TRBV5-4; D gene: .; clone size: .; J gene: TRBJ2-7; CDR3 protein: CASSSDPWTSSYEQYF; CDR3 DNA: TGTGCCAGCAGCTCCGACCCTTGGACGAGCTCCTACGAGCAGTACTTC
V gene: TRBV19; D gene: .; clone size: .; J gene: TRBJ2-2; CDR3 protein: CASINAPGELFF; CDR3 DNA: TGTGCCAGTATCAACGCCCCCGGGGAGCTGTTTTTT
V gene: TRBV6-1; D gene: .; clone size: .; J gene: TRBJ2-7; CDR3 protein: CASTADTYEQYF; CDR3 DNA: TGTGCCAGCACGGCGGATACCTACGAGCAGTACTTC
V gene: TRBV5-4; D gene: TRBD1; clone size: .; J gene: TRBJ2-7; CDR3 protein: CASSFRQGAYEQYF; CDR3 DNA: TGTGCCAGCAGCTTCCGACAGGGGGCCTACGAGCAGTACTTC